This entry features one T cell receptor (beta chain) sequence. Antigen specificity is unknown. Diagnoses were made from clinical symptoms, serum measures (thyroxine and TRAb), thyroid ultrasound and orbital computed tomography. RNA transcripts yielded amplified TCR beta CDR3 regions. RT-PCR in the first round (using the HTBI primer set) targeted the TCR CDR3. TCRdb used MiXCR to reprocess the multiplex PCR reads, holding one entry per CDR3 protein. The sample yields approximately 510,000 distinct CDR3 sequences, around 50% seen once. This record belongs to a study of T cells in Graves' hyperthyroidism and ophthalmopathy. General study results and limits: Within blood appeared most thyroid clonotypes that had expanded above 0.001. Ophthalmopathy was distinguished from stable hyperthyroidism by 13 V-J signatures.

The germline CDR1 and CDR2 sequences are SEHNR and FQNEAQ (reference sequence). This CDR3 is 14 amino acids long. Trimming at V came to 7 bases and at J to 4 bases, leaving 8 bases not matched to a gene. The TCR sequence derives from an adult woman with Graves' disease, either hyperthyroidism or ophthalmopathy (not recorded which). The V gene is TRBV7-9, the J gene TRBJ1-2, with TRBD1 matching over 8 bases. Specimen: peripheral blood or thyroid tissue (not recorded which). This CDR3 is CASTPPGQGYGYTF. CDR3 DNA: TGTGCCAGCACCCCTCCAGGACAGGGCTATGGCTACACCTTC.